A selection of T cell receptor beta chains follows, all from one sample in a study of control samples from healthy donors and cancer patients. Sequencing was performed with immunoSEQ multiplex PCR; in TCRdb, only in-frame clones are kept and a portion is missing. Altogether approximately 20,000 clones are present, approximately 80% being singletons, with the ten largest covering 23%. Material for sequencing was PBMCs. Every receptor here comes from a man between 60 and 75 years old with colorectal cancer. The CDR3 runs from the conserved cysteine through the conserved F or W. D genes are given only for firm matches. Some rows mark clone size as missing; the rest say once, few, many or name a class of expanded clone.

>TRBJ1-3|once|TRBV6-1|-
TGTGCCAGCAATGAAGGGAGCTCTGGAAACACCATATATTTT
CASNEGSSGNTIYF
>TRBJ2-2|once|TRBV5-1|TRBD1
TGCGCCAGCAGCTCGGACAGGGGCTTGAACACCGGGGAGCTGTTTTTT
CASSSDRGLNTGELFF
>TRBJ1-1|-|TRBV5-6|-
TGTGCCAGCAGCCCCCGCGCTTTCTTT
CASSPRAFF
>TRBJ2-5|-|TRBV27|-
TGTGCCAGCAGTTTACGTCTAGCCGGGGAGACCCAGTACTTC
CASSLRLAGETQYF
>TRBJ2-1|-|TRBV11-2|TRBD2
TGTGCCAGCAGCTTAAATAGACTAGCGGGGACATACAATGAGCAGTTCTTC
CASSLNRLAGTYNEQFF
>TRBJ1-3|few|TRBV29-1|-
TGCAGCGTCGAAACAGGGCGCAACACCATATATTTT
CSVETGRNTIYF
>TRBJ1-3|few|TRBV9|TRBD1
TGTGCCAGCAGCGTAGAAGGGACAGGGAAACTCTCTGGAAACACCATATATTTT
CASSVEGTGKLSGNTIYF
>TRBJ1-4|-|TRBV6-6|-
TGTGCCAGCACCACACGAGGGGCGCTTAGTGAAAAACTGTTTTTT
CASTTRGALSEKLFF
>TRBJ1-3|-|TRBV19|-
TGTGCTACTAGCGGAAACACCATATATTTT
CATSGNTIYF
>TRBJ2-2|-|TRBV5-1|-
TGCGCCAGCGGAGACAGGCGACAAAACACCGGGGAGCTGTTTTTT
CASGDRRQNTGELFF
>TRBJ1-4|-|TRBV2|-
TGTGCCAGCTTGGATCGGGAGATCCCTAATGAAAAACTGTTTTTT
CASLDREIPNEKLFF
>TRBJ1-5|-|TRBV19|-
TGTGCCGGGGGCGGGAATGGAGGACAGCCCCAGCATTTT
CAGGGNGGQPQHF
>TRBJ1-5|-|TRBV24-1|TRBD1
TGTGCCACCAGTCCGAGGGACAGGAAAAATGGGGAGCCCCAGCATTTT
CATSPRDRKNGEPQHF
>TRBJ1-1|-|TRBV7-9|-
TGTGCCAGCAGCTTCCACGACCTGGACACTGAAGCTTTCTTT
CASSFHDLDTEAFF
>TRBJ1-5|-|TRBV6-2/TRBV6-3|-
TGTGCCAGCAGTGGGCGCGGCAATCAGCCCCAGCATTTT
CASSGRGNQPQHF
>TRBJ2-7|few|TRBV12-5|-
TGTGCTAGTGGTTCCGACAGCTACGAGCAGTACTTC
CASGSDSYEQYF
>TRBJ2-1|-|TRBV6-5|-
TGTGCCAGCAGGGTCCTCAATGAGCAGTTCTTC
CASRVLNEQFF
>TRBJ2-7|-|TRBV7-9|TRBD2
TGTGCCAGCAGCCCGGGACTAGCGGGTTTCGAGCAGTACTTC
CASSPGLAGFEQYF
>TRBJ2-1|-|TRBV10-2|-
TGCGCCAGCACTCAGGATTCCTTCTACAATGAGCAGTTCTTC
CASTQDSFYNEQFF
>TRBJ2-5|-|TRBV5-5|TRBD2
TGTGCCAGCTACAGCGGGGGGAAGGAGACCCAGTACTTC
CASYSGGKETQYF
>TRBJ2-3|-|TRBV19|-
TGTGCCAGCCAAGATCGGTCGGGTCCCGAGGCAGATACGCAGTATTTT
CASQDRSGPEADTQYF
>TRBJ1-5|once|TRBV7-9|-
TGTGCCAGCAGCTTAGCAAGGGATCAGCCCCAGCATTTT
CASSLARDQPQHF
>TRBJ1-1|-|TRBV6-5|-
TGTGCCAGCAGTACCGACAGGCTCACTGAAGCTTTCTTT
CASSTDRLTEAFF
>TRBJ2-1|-|TRBV3-1/TRBV3-2|-
TGTGCCAGCAGCCAAGAGGTCGGTAGCGGAGATTACAATGAGCAGTTCTTC
CASSQEVGSGDYNEQFF
>TRBJ1-2|-|TRBV4-1|-
TGCGCCAGCAGCCAAGATTACACAAATAACTATGGCTACACCTTC
CASSQDYTNNYGYTF
>TRBJ1-3|once|TRBV19|-
TGTGCCACAAGGGCGGGGTCGGCTGGAAACACCATATATTTT
CATRAGSAGNTIYF
>TRBJ1-3|-|TRBV12-3/TRBV12-4|-
TGCGTTATCCGAAGAGGGTCTGGAAACACCATATATTTT
CVIRRGSGNTIYF
>TRBJ1-1|-|TRBV18|TRBD1
TGTGCCAGCTCACCCAGGGACAGGGGGAGGAACACTGAAGCTTTCTTT
CASSPRDRGRNTEAFF
>TRBJ2-1|-|TRBV5-1|-
TGCGCCAGCAGCTTAGGCGAAGGTGGTGAGCAGTTCTTC
CASSLGEGGEQFF
>TRBJ1-1|-|TRBV10-2|-
TGCGCCAGCAGTGAGCGGGGGGGTTCCACTGAAGCTTTCTTT
CASSERGGSTEAFF
>TRBJ2-3|-|TRBV7-2|TRBD2
TGTGCCAGCAGCGTACTAGCGGGGGTAACAGATACGCAGTATTTT
CASSVLAGVTDTQYF
>TRBJ1-2|-|TRBV6-1|-
TGTGCCAGCAGTGAAGGGCAGGGCGCCTATGGCTACACCTTC
CASSEGQGAYGYTF
>TRBJ1-1|-|TRBV10-3|TRBD1
TGTGCCATCAGTTGGACAGGGGCATCCCCCGCCACTGAAGCTTTCTTT
CAISWTGASPATEAFF
>TRBJ1-2|-|TRBV7-9|TRBD1
TGTGCCAGCAGCTTCACTCAGGACAGGCGAAACTATGGCTACACCTTC
CASSFTQDRRNYGYTF
>TRBJ2-1|-|TRBV24-1|-
TGTGCCACCAGTGATTTAGGGGCAGGGTACAATGAGCAGTTCTTC
CATSDLGAGYNEQFF
>TRBJ1-5|few|TRBV6-2/TRBV6-3|TRBD1
TGTGCCAGCAGTCCCGACAGGGATAGGACCCAGCATTTT
CASSPDRDRTQHF
>TRBJ1-1|-|TRBV7-9|-
TGTGCCAGCAGCTTACAGGGTAAGGGCACTGAAGCTTTCTTT
CASSLQGKGTEAFF
>TRBJ2-1|-|TRBV6-5|-
TGTGCCAGCAGACCAGGGGGAGGGAATGAGCAGTTCTTC
CASRPGGGNEQFF
>TRBJ2-5|-|TRBV6-1|-
TGTGCCAGCAGTGAAGGGTGGGCGAGGGACGCAGAGACCCAGTACTTC
CASSEGWARDAETQYF
>TRBJ1-4|-|TRBV10-3|-
TGTGCCATCTCGGCGGGGGTAGGGCGAGAAAAACTGTTTTTT
CAISAGVGREKLFF
>TRBJ2-1|-|TRBV11-2|TRBD1
TGTGCCAGCAGCCATCGACAGGGTTTGTTCGATGAGCAGTTCTTC
CASSHRQGLFDEQFF
>TRBJ2-3|once|TRBV6-1|-
TGTGCCAGCAGTGAAGAGGGGGGGCGGACAGATACGCAGTATTTT
CASSEEGGRTDTQYF